These 27 T cell receptor beta chains were all obtained from the same sample, sequenced in a study of T cell responses to AZD1222 COVID-19 vaccine. TCRdb keeps only in-frame clones here, not all; method: immunoSEQ multiplex PCR. The repertoire consists of about 130,000 clones, with about 90% occurring once and the leading ten covering around 1.5%. Material: peripheral blood, obtained on day 0 of AZD1222 vaccination. The receptors were sampled from an adult in good health.

This chain uses TRBV5-4 with TRBJ2-1; D may match TRBD1 or TRBD2 (6 bases each). Germline V gene lookup returns CDR1 SGHNT and CDR2 YYREEE (reference sequence). The CDR3 has 14 residues. The V end was cut by 0 bases, the J end by 8 bases, with 12 bases between. The CDR3, as DNA: TGTGCCAGCAGCTTGGAAGGGGGGCGTGATGAGCAGTTCTTC. Translation gives CASSLEGGRDEQFF.

The chain employs TRBV5-6 and TRBJ2-7, with 9 positions matching TRBD1. From germline, CDR1 is SGHDT and CDR2 YYEEEE. With 3 bases clipped from V and 3 bases from J, the junction kept 4 bases outside the gene matches. The CDR3 covers 14 residues. The DNA for the CDR3 is TGTGCCAGCAGCTACCGGGACAGGGACTACGAGCAGTACTTC. As protein: CASSYRDRDYEQYF.

This chain joins TRBV5-4 and TRBJ1-4, with D tentatively TRBD1 (5 bases). Germline-derived CDR1 and CDR2 are SGHNT and YYREEE (reference sequence). The V end lost 2 bases, the J end lost 5 bases, and 10 bases lay between the germline ends. This CDR3 is built from 14 residues. The CDR3 nucleotides are TGTGCCAGCAGCTTCCGGGGGGAAAATGAAAAACTGTTTTTT. It codes for CASSFRGENEKLFF.

V is TRBV19 and J is TRBJ2-3; D ambiguous. This CDR3 comprises 15 residues. Trimming took off 7 bases at V and 2 bases at J, with 16 bases between the two ends. Germline V gene data show CDR1 as LNHDA and CDR2 as SQIVND (reference sequence). In nucleotides, the CDR3 is TGTGCCAGTACCGTGACCCCGACCTACACAGATACGCAGTATTTT. This codes for CASTVTPTYTDTQYF.

This clone came up once. The CDR3 sequence: CASSLDIFGDELFF. The CDR3 nucleotides are TGTGCCAGCAGCTTAGACATTTTCGGCGACGAACTGTTTTTT. This chain joins TRBV7-8 and TRBJ1-4; no clear D gene. From germline, CDR1 is SGHVS and CDR2 FQNEAQ. The CDR3 runs to 14 residues. V was shortened by 1 base and J by 12 bases, with 15 bases between the two germline ends.

The gene calls are TRBV6-4 and TRBJ1-3; D is ambiguous. The CDR3 has 15 residues. CDR1 and CDR2 from the germline V gene are MRHNA and SNTAGT. With 5 bases removed from V and 0 bases from J, the gap between germline ends came to 11 bases. This CDR3 reads CASSQQGGSGNTIYF. For the CDR3, the DNA is TGTGCCAGCAGTCAACAAGGAGGCTCTGGAAACACCATATATTTT.

This clone was recorded once. V gene TRBV27 combines with J gene TRBJ1-1, with D possibly matching TRBD1 (6 bases). Germline V CDR1 and CDR2: MNHEY, SMNVEV (reference sequence). Deletions cut 3 bases from V and 0 bases from J, with 11 bases between. The CDR3 has 15 amino acids. The CDR3 spells CASSFQGQMNTEAFF. The DNA of the CDR3 is TGTGCCAGCAGTTTTCAAGGACAGATGAACACTGAAGCTTTCTTT.

The chain links TRBV7-9 to TRBJ1-3; a possible D gene is TRBD1 (5 bases). There are 17 residues in the CDR3. V was trimmed by 5 bases and J by 5 bases, leaving 22 bases between them. In germline, CDR1 is SEHNR, CDR2 FQNEAQ (reference sequence). The CDR3 region is CASSLPTGTALRNTIYF. The CDR3 nucleotides read TGTGCCAGCAGCCTGCCCACCGGGACCGCCTTAAGAAACACCATATATTTT.

The V and J genes are TRBV5-1 and TRBJ2-5; possibly TRBD1 or TRBD2 for D (6 bases each). The length of the CDR3 is 14 residues. V lost 3 bases and J 4 bases, leaving 13 bases between the germline ends. Germline CDR1 is SGHRS and CDR2 is YFSETQ. The CDR3 nucleotides read TGCGCCAGCAGCTCGTTGGGGGGCCCAGAGACCCAGTACTTC. It specifies CASSSLGGPETQYF.

This chain joins TRBV7-9 and TRBJ2-7; weak D call: TRBD1 (6 bases). The germline gives CDR1 SEHNR, CDR2 FQNEAQ (reference sequence). CDR3 size: 14 residues. V was shortened by 3 bases and J by 3 bases, with 12 bases between the two germline ends. The CDR3 is CASSFETGRYEQYF. DNA for the CDR3: TGTGCCAGCAGCTTCGAGACAGGACGCTACGAGCAGTACTTC.

This chain links TRBV27 with TRBJ2-7; D may match TRBD1 or TRBD2 (5 bases each). Germline V gene sequence: CDR1 MNHEY, CDR2 SMNVEV (reference sequence). The CDR3 length is 14 residues. V was pared by 1 base and J by 2 bases, with 9 bases between. The DNA of the CDR3 is TGTGCCAGCAGTTTATGGGACGGTCCCTACGAGCAGTACTTC. Residues: CASSLWDGPYEQYF.

The chain joins TRBV4-3 to TRBJ1-2; maybe TRBD1 (6 bases). The germline CDR1 and CDR2 sequences are LGHNA and YSLEER. Trimming took 0 bases from V and 3 from J, leaving 14 bases between them. The CDR3 contains 16 residues. CDR3 DNA: TGCGCCAGCAGCCAAGACCCTGGGCAGGGGTACTATGGCTACACCTTC. Translated, it gives CASSQDPGQGYYGYTF.

This clone was recorded only once. The chain joins TRBV4-3 to TRBJ2-7; D may match TRBD1 or TRBD2 (6 bases each). The CDR3 is made up of 13 amino acids. Germline values: CDR1 LGHNA, CDR2 YSLEER. The V end was cut by 3 bases, the J end by 5 bases, with 11 bases between. CDR3 loop: CASSQTRGDEQYF. As DNA, the CDR3 is TGCGCCAGCAGCCAGACTAGGGGGGACGAGCAGTACTTC.

The J gene is TRBJ2-7, the V gene TRBV6-2 or TRBV6-3; 7 nucleotides align to TRBD2. The CDR3 runs to 18 residues. Germline-derived CDR1 and CDR2 are MNHEY and SVGEGT. Trimming cost V 6 bases and J 4 bases; bases outside gene matches: 21. The CDR3 loop reads CASSASLRLANGRYEQYF. CDR3 bases: TGTGCCAGCAGCGCTAGCCTCCGTCTGGCCAACGGGAGGTACGAGCAGTACTTC.

V gene TRBV28 combines with J gene TRBJ1-2; no clear D. The CDR3 contains 12 residues. Trimming shortened V by 5 bases and J by 7 bases, and 11 bases separated the two germline ends. Germline values: CDR1 MDHEN, CDR2 SYDVKM. Here the CDR3 reads CASSDIKLGYTF. The CDR3 DNA reads TGTGCCAGCAGTGACATCAAGCTTGGCTACACCTTC.

The J gene is TRBJ2-7, the V gene TRBV27; tentative D call: TRBD1 (5 bases). The CDR3 is 15 amino acids. The ends were cut back, 3 bases at V and 3 bases at J, with 15 bases in the middle. The V gene's germline CDR1 is MNHEY and CDR2 SMNVEV (reference sequence). As DNA, the CDR3 is TGTGCCAGCAGTTTGAGAGGACAAGAGTACTACGAGCAGTACTTC. It specifies CASSLRGQEYYEQYF.

The chain employs TRBV6-5 and TRBJ1-4, with TRBD1 matching over 7 bases. The CDR3 totals 15 residues. The V segment lost 5 bases and the J segment 2 bases; nucleotides outside the gene matches: 5. Germline V gives CDR1 MNHEY, CDR2 SVGAGI. The CDR3 reads CASSQTGDTNEKLFF. The CDR3 DNA follows: TGTGCCAGCAGTCAAACAGGGGACACTAATGAAAAACTGTTTTTT.

The CDR3 nucleotides read TGTGCCAGCAGCTTAGGCACAGACTTCTATGGCTACACCTTC. Protein sequence: CASSLGTDFYGYTF. The J gene is TRBJ1-2, the V gene TRBV11-2, with D hard to call. V lost 1 base and J 4 bases, leaving 10 bases between the germline ends. Germline CDR1 SGHAT, CDR2 FQNNGV. The CDR3 has 14 residues.

This chain uses TRBV7-8 with TRBJ1-1, with D possibly matching TRBD1 (6 bases). The V end was cut by 0 bases, the J end by 5 bases, with 19 bases between. The CDR3 has 17 residues. Germline V gene sequence: CDR1 SGHVS, CDR2 FQNEAQ. In nucleotides, the CDR3 is TGTGCCAGCAGCTTAGCTGGACAGACAATAAGAAGGACTGAAGCTTTCTTT. It yields the protein CASSLAGQTIRRTEAFF.

This chain links TRBV9 with TRBJ2-7, with D uncertain. CDR3 length: 12 amino acids. From germline, CDR1 is SGDLS and CDR2 YYNGEE. The V end lost 0 bases, the J end lost 4 bases, and 5 bases lay between the germline ends. In DNA form, the CDR3 reads TGTGCCAGCAGCGTAGATGGATACGAGCAGTACTTC. Translating gives CASSVDGYEQYF.

J is TRBJ1-2 and V is TRBV7-9; 10 bases line up with TRBD1. With V trimmed by 5 bases and J by 6 bases, 15 bases remained unmatched. Germline V gives CDR1 SEHNR, CDR2 FQNEAQ (reference sequence). The CDR3 is 17 residues long. The DNA for the CDR3 is TGTGCCAGCAGCGATGCATTGCCGGGACAGGGGCCGGATGGCTACACCTTC. This encodes CASSDALPGQGPDGYTF.

The chain recombines TRBV25-1 with TRBJ2-6, with TRBD1 identical over 8 bases. Germline CDR1 reads MGHDK; CDR2 reads SYGVNS. V lost 4 bases to trimming and J lost 2 bases; unmatched junction nucleotides: 1. The CDR3 covers 15 residues. The CDR3 reads CASSVQGAGANVLTF. CDR3 coding DNA: TGTGCCAGCAGTGTACAGGGGGCTGGGGCCAACGTCCTGACTTTC. Complete variable domain (other parts from reference TRBV25-1 and TRBJ2-6): EADIYQTPRYLVIGTGKKITLECSQTMGHDKMYWYQQDPGMELHLIHYSYGVNSTEKGDLSSESTVSRIRTEHFPLTLESARPSHTSQYLCASSVQGAGANVLTFGAGSRLTVL.

This chain uses TRBV29-1 with TRBJ1-1, with D possibly TRBD1 on 5 matching bases. V was pared by 0 bases and J by 3 bases, with 8 bases between. Germline assignment: CDR1 SQVTM and CDR2 ANQGSEA. The CDR3 contains 13 residues. The CDR3 is CSVEDGGDTEAFF. The CDR3 DNA follows: TGCAGCGTTGAAGATGGGGGGGACACTGAAGCTTTCTTT.

The table lists this clone with a count of one. The rearrangement uses TRBV13 and TRBJ1-1, with D possibly matching TRBD1 (6 bases). The CDR3 consists of 16 residues. The germline V gene encodes CDR1 PRHDT and CDR2 FYEKMQ (reference sequence). Trimming pared 0 bases from V and 1 base from J, leaving 12 bases between. In DNA, the CDR3 is TGTGCCAGCAGCTTAGGAGCCCAGGGGAAGAACACTGAAGCTTTCTTT. It yields the protein CASSLGAQGKNTEAFF.

The chain employs TRBV21-1 and TRBJ2-7; the table names TRBD1, a call not compared with the DNA. TRBV21-1 is tagged as a pseudogene. The CDR3 has 14 amino acids. CDR3: CARGRTGKNYEQYF. In DNA form, the CDR3 reads TGTGCCAGGGGACGGACAGGGAAAAACTACGAGCAGTACTTC.

A remark on this clone: Different DNA sequences within this sample yield the same CDR3. The chain has TRBV6-5 and TRBJ2-7; D is unclear. Trimming removed 3 bases at V and 1 base at J, with 7 bases between. The V gene's germline CDR1 is MNHEY and CDR2 SVGAGI. The CDR3 runs 13 residues. For the CDR3, the DNA is TGTGCCAGCAGTTATGGGCAGTCCTACGAGCAGTACTTC. Residues: CASSYGQSYEQYF.

Note on this clone: A junction boundary mismatches the germline segment, possibly from a read error. The chain has TRBV11-2 and TRBJ1-6; D unclear. Germline CDR1 reads SGHAT; CDR2 reads FQNNGV. This CDR3 is 14 amino acids long. CDR3 nucleotides: TGTGCCAGCAGCTTAGGAGTCAATCCCGGGCAACTTTTCTTT. Translated: CASSLGVNPGQLFF.